This is a list of T cell receptor beta chains from one sample in a study of beta chain features in type 1 diabetes. The repertoire was sequenced with immunoSEQ multiplex PCR; TCRdb's copy has only in-frame clones and lacks some. The data show fewer than 900,000 clones, roughly a sixth seen once. The sequencing sample was made of naive CD4+ T cells from blood. The receptor set was obtained from a woman aged 18 to 35 in good health. The CDR3 runs from the conserved cysteine through the conserved F or W. The order of the fields is V gene, clone size, D gene, J gene, CDR3 DNA, CDR3 protein. D genes are given only for firm matches. For some rows the clone size is stated as once, few or many, or as a class when expanded; others skip it.

v_call: TRBV29-1; clone_size: few; d_call: NA; j_call: TRBJ1-1; cdr3_nt: TGCAGCGTTGTTGGGTTGCTAGCGGGGGACCTAAACACTGAAGCTTTCTTT; cdr3_aa: CSVVGLLAGDLNTEAFF
v_call: TRBV6-1; clone_size: NA; d_call: TRBD1; j_call: TRBJ2-1; cdr3_nt: TGTGCCAGCAGTGATCCGGGACAGGGGCACAATGAGCAGTTCTTC; cdr3_aa: CASSDPGQGHNEQFF
v_call: TRBV18; clone_size: few; d_call: TRBD2; j_call: TRBJ2-5; cdr3_nt: TGTGCCAGCTCCGGCGGGAGTCAAGAGACCCAGTACTTC; cdr3_aa: CASSGGSQETQYF
v_call: TRBV27; clone_size: few; d_call: TRBD2; j_call: TRBJ2-2; cdr3_nt: TGTGCCAGCAGTTCTTCCGTTAGCGGGTGGCGCACCGGGGAGCTGTTTTTT; cdr3_aa: CASSSSVSGWRTGELFF
v_call: TRBV7-9; clone_size: few; d_call: TRBD2; j_call: TRBJ2-1; cdr3_nt: TGTGCCAGCAGCCCCACTAGCGGGACGCAGTTCTTC; cdr3_aa: CASSPTSGTQFF
v_call: TRBV6-6; clone_size: NA; d_call: NA; j_call: TRBJ1-1; cdr3_nt: TGTGCCAGCGGTTGGGGGAACACTGAAGCTTTCTTT; cdr3_aa: CASGWGNTEAFF
v_call: TRBV9; clone_size: few; d_call: TRBD1; j_call: TRBJ2-5; cdr3_nt: TGTGCCAGCAGCGTAGATTCTACCTCGGACAGGAGAGAGACCCAGTACTTC; cdr3_aa: CASSVDSTSDRRETQYF
v_call: TRBV28; clone_size: few; d_call: NA; j_call: TRBJ2-7; cdr3_nt: TGTGCCAGCAGTTCCGGGACAACCTACGAGCAGTACTTC; cdr3_aa: CASSSGTTYEQYF
v_call: TRBV2; clone_size: NA; d_call: TRBD2; j_call: TRBJ2-4; cdr3_nt: TGTGCCAGCATCCGGGAGGGACTAGCGTGGGCAGGAGCCAAAAACATTCAGTACTTC; cdr3_aa: CASIREGLAWAGAKNIQYF
v_call: TRBV19; clone_size: NA; d_call: TRBD1; j_call: TRBJ2-5; cdr3_nt: TGTGCCAGTAGTGCCTCAGGGGGCGGGTATGAGACCCAGTACTTC; cdr3_aa: CASSASGGGYETQYF
v_call: TRBV27; clone_size: NA; d_call: NA; j_call: TRBJ2-7; cdr3_nt: TGTGCCAGCAGTCCAAGACAGGTTTTGCTCTCCGAGCAGTACTTC; cdr3_aa: CASSPRQVLLSEQYF
v_call: TRBV5-4; clone_size: few; d_call: NA; j_call: TRBJ2-3; cdr3_nt: TGTGCCAGCAGCAGCGATTACGGTTTGCCTACGCAGTATTTT; cdr3_aa: CASSSDYGLPTQYF
v_call: TRBV25-1; clone_size: NA; d_call: NA; j_call: TRBJ2-1; cdr3_nt: TGTGCCAGCAGTGAATTATCCGGGACCACCAATGAGCAGTTCTTC; cdr3_aa: CASSELSGTTNEQFF
v_call: TRBV5-1; clone_size: NA; d_call: NA; j_call: TRBJ2-1; cdr3_nt: TGCGCCAGCAGCTTACAGGGCAATGAGCAGTTCTTC; cdr3_aa: CASSLQGNEQFF
v_call: TRBV19; clone_size: NA; d_call: TRBD1; j_call: TRBJ2-5; cdr3_nt: TGTGCCAGTAGTATCAGACAGGGGGCCGAAGAGACCCAGTACTTC; cdr3_aa: CASSIRQGAEETQYF